This TCR beta chain was documented in a study of tissue T cells after allogeneic stem cell transplantation. Clones were sequenced by immunoSEQ multiplex PCR, and TCRdb holds only the in-frame ones, with some missing. The data contain approximately 17,000 clones, roughly two thirds of them seen just once; the ten biggest clones take up approximately 1%. Notes on the study in general: TCR repertoires tracked anatomic similarity, regardless of disease or transplant status. The study did not identify alloreactive or antigen-specific tissue TCRs, and some clones might be persisting host cells.

This clone has only one observation. Its antigen is unknown. Germline and genes: mouse. Other nucleotide sequences in the sample specify the same CDR3. Sequenced: spleen. This clonotype was sampled from a female BALB/c mouse in good health. The mouse strain carries the MHC haplotype H2-d.

The CDR3 bases that were read are TGTGCCAGCGGTGATGCAGACAGCCAAGACACCCAGTAC. Its protein product is CASGDADSQDTQY. From start to end, the CDR3 is CASGDADSQDTQYF. This chain links TRBV13-2 with TRBJ2-5; the D gene is possibly TRBD1 (5 bases). The read ends 1 residue shy of where the CDR3 ends; the end is completed using the germline J gene. The CDR3 runs 14 residues. Trimming took off 0 bases at V and 2 bases at J, with 7 bases between the two ends. CDR1 and CDR2 from the germline V gene are NNHNN and SYGAGS (reference sequence).